This TCR beta chain was recovered during a study of blood T cell repertoires in COVID-19. Overall study: The United States, Italy and Spain supplied acute and convalescent COVID-19 samples. PBMCs, B-cell-depleted T cells, or T cells were the source of the cDNA or gDNA that made up the material.

The length of the CDR3 is 13 residues. In germline, CDR1 is SGHAT, CDR2 FQDESV (reference sequence). V was pared by 8 bases and J by 4 bases, with 14 bases between. Repertoires were generated with immunoSEQ multiplex PCR, while TCRdb's copy carries only in-frame clones and drops some. The sample yields 180,000 or so clones, roughly 81% seen once. The clonotype was recovered from a middle-aged man who had recovered from COVID-19. This chain joins TRBV11-1 and TRBJ1-1, with a possible D match to TRBD1 (6 bases). Sequences were obtained from peripheral blood. The CDR3 DNA sequence: TGTGCCAGCGGAAGGGGGATAGCCACTGAAGCTTTCTTT. Amino acid sequence: CASGRGIATEAFF.